This is a list of T cell receptor beta chains from one sample in a study of technical replicates of blood from a few donors. Repertoires were generated with immunoSEQ multiplex PCR, while TCRdb's copy carries only in-frame clones and drops some. The table lists 75,000 to 100,000 clones, over 85% of them singletons, with about 0.25% in the top ten. Sequencing input: T cells isolated from PBMCs. These receptors were collected from a human donor in good health. CDR3s include the opening cysteine and the closing phenylalanine or tryptophan. D genes are given only for firm matches. Clone size is stated in some rows and not others, as once, few, many or a class when expanded.

J,size,D,V,CDR3,DNA
TRBJ1-1,NA,NA,TRBV5-8,CASSSRRLNTEAFF,TGTGCCAGCAGCAGCAGGCGTCTCAACACTGAAGCTTTCTTT
TRBJ2-6,NA,TRBD2,TRBV7-6,CASSLGVAGRSGANVLTF,TGTGCCAGCAGCTTAGGGGTAGCGGGCCGCTCTGGGGCCAACGTCCTGACTTTC
TRBJ2-7,NA,NA,TRBV27,CASSLGRPGEQYF,TGTGCCAGCAGCCTCGGTAGACCGGGCGAGCAGTACTTC
TRBJ1-5,once,TRBD1,TRBV28,CASSPTGGGQPQHF,TGTGCCAGCAGCCCAACAGGGGGTGGTCAGCCCCAGCATTTT
TRBJ2-5,NA,NA,TRBV9,CASSVGGQLQETQYF,TGTGCCAGCAGCGTAGGAGGACAGCTACAAGAGACCCAGTACTTC
TRBJ1-1,NA,NA,TRBV19,CASSIGRGHMNTEAFF,TGTGCCAGTAGTATAGGCAGGGGACATATGAACACTGAAGCTTTCTTT
TRBJ2-7,NA,TRBD2,TRBV28,CASSSPGLAGGGEQYF,TGTGCCAGCAGTTCTCCCGGACTAGCGGGAGGGGGTGAGCAGTACTTC
TRBJ1-1,NA,TRBD1,TRBV11-3,CASSVRGLTEAFF,TGTGCCAGCAGCGTCAGGGGGTTAACTGAAGCTTTCTTT
TRBJ2-3,once,NA,TRBV5-1,CASSLFGGPDTQYF,TGCGCCAGCAGCTTGTTCGGGGGTCCAGATACGCAGTATTTT
TRBJ2-7,NA,NA,TRBV5-1,CASSTAGFVYEQYF,TGCGCCAGCAGTACTGCCGGGTTTGTCTACGAGCAGTACTTC
TRBJ1-2,NA,NA,TRBV30,CAWSLGHYGYTF,TGTGCCTGGAGTTTGGGGCACTATGGCTACACCTTC
TRBJ2-7,NA,NA,TRBV28,CANSRGGYEQYF,TGTGCCAACTCCCGAGGGGGCTACGAGCAGTACTTC
TRBJ2-5,NA,NA,TRBV14,CASSQVAETQYF,TGTGCCAGCAGCCAAGTTGCGGAGACCCAGTACTTC
TRBJ1-1,NA,NA,TRBV4-1,CASSQSQLNTEAFF,TGCGCCAGCAGCCAAAGTCAGTTGAACACTGAAGCTTTCTTT
TRBJ2-7,NA,TRBD1,TRBV25-1,CASSERLTGGGEQYF,TGTGCCAGCAGTGAACGCTTGACAGGGGGCGGCGAGCAGTACTTC
TRBJ1-4,NA,NA,TRBV18,CANADSNEKLFF,TGTGCCAACGCGGACAGCAATGAAAAACTGTTTTTT
TRBJ2-5,NA,NA,TRBV11-3,CASSLEVGETQYF,TGTGCCAGCAGCTTAGAGGTCGGGGAGACCCAGTACTTC
TRBJ2-3,once,TRBD2,TRBV29-1,CSVEDPRSGGTDTQYF,TGCAGCGTTGAAGATCCACGAAGCGGGGGCACAGATACGCAGTATTTT
TRBJ2-7,NA,TRBD2,TRBV6-5,CASRGSSGSYEQYF,TGTGCCAGCAGGGGGTCTAGCGGGAGTTACGAGCAGTACTTC
TRBJ1-4,NA,NA,TRBV18,CASSPHPGYANEKLFF,TGTGCCAGCTCACCCCACCCAGGGTATGCTAATGAAAAACTGTTTTTT
TRBJ2-3,NA,TRBD1,TRBV5-1,CASSADRVRSTDTQYF,TGCGCCAGCAGCGCGGACAGGGTTAGGAGCACAGATACGCAGTATTTT
TRBJ2-7,NA,NA,TRBV19,CASSSRGTYEQYF,TGTGCCAGTAGTAGCAGGGGTACCTACGAGCAGTACTTC
TRBJ2-1,NA,TRBD2,TRBV30,CAWSVGGGQFF,TGTGCCTGGAGTGTCGGCGGGGGGCAGTTCTTC
TRBJ1-5,NA,TRBD1,TRBV28,CASTRQGGQPQHF,TGTGCCAGCACCCGACAGGGAGGACAGCCCCAGCATTTT
TRBJ2-2,NA,NA,TRBV18,CASSPTTRAGELFF,TGTGCCAGCTCACCTACGACTAGAGCCGGGGAGCTGTTTTTT
TRBJ1-1,NA,NA,TRBV7-3,CASSLYMNTEAFF,TGTGCCAGCAGCTTATATATGAACACTGAAGCTTTCTTT
TRBJ2-1,few,TRBD1,TRBV4-1,CASRKGQGVNEQFF,TGCGCCAGCAGGAAAGGACAGGGAGTCAATGAGCAGTTCTTC
TRBJ2-7,NA,NA,TRBV6-5,CATGRQVPLYEQYF,TGTGCCACCGGCCGACAGGTCCCCCTCTACGAGCAGTACTTC
TRBJ2-1,NA,TRBD2,TRBV27,CASSLIGLAGHNEQFF,TGTGCCAGCAGTTTGATAGGGCTAGCGGGGCACAATGAGCAGTTCTTC
TRBJ1-2,NA,TRBD1,TRBV7-9,CASSPTTGAVNYGYTF,TGTGCCAGCAGCCCCACGACAGGGGCCGTTAACTATGGCTACACCTTC
TRBJ2-2,NA,TRBD1,TRBV7-9,CASSLARQGAPGELFF,TGTGCCAGCAGCTTAGCCAGACAGGGGGCGCCCGGGGAGCTGTTTTTT
TRBJ2-6,NA,TRBD1,TRBV2,CASDRVQYPGANVLTF,TGTGCCAGCGACAGGGTTCAATACCCTGGGGCCAACGTCCTGACTTTC
TRBJ1-2,NA,TRBD1,TRBV6-4,CASSDPRGPGDYGYTF,TGTGCCAGCAGTGATCCCAGGGGGCCAGGGGACTATGGCTACACCTTC
TRBJ2-7,NA,TRBD2,TRBV15,CATSRELLRLAGPDEQYF,TGTGCCACCAGCAGAGAGCTCCTGAGGCTAGCGGGACCCGACGAGCAGTACTTC
TRBJ2-1,NA,TRBD2,TRBV7-2,CASSLLAGGPDEQFF,TGTGCCAGCAGCTTACTAGCGGGGGGGCCAGATGAGCAGTTCTTC
TRBJ2-7,NA,TRBD1,TRBV4-1,CASSSGTASYEQYF,TGCGCCAGCAGCTCCGGGACAGCCTCCTACGAGCAGTACTTC
TRBJ2-1,NA,TRBD2,TRBV15,CATSRDRTSGGYNEQFF,TGTGCCACCAGCAGAGATCGGACTAGCGGGGGGTACAATGAGCAGTTCTTC
TRBJ2-3,NA,TRBD1,TRBV7-8,CASSDRGYTDTQYF,TGTGCCAGCAGCGACAGGGGGTACACAGATACGCAGTATTTT
TRBJ1-1,NA,NA,TRBV9,CASSPVVGAGQGAFF,TGTGCCAGCAGCCCCGTAGTAGGGGCAGGCCAGGGAGCTTTCTTT
TRBJ1-4,NA,TRBD1,TRBV10-1,CASSVGGGNEKLFF,TGCGCCAGCAGTGTTGGAGGGGGCAATGAAAAACTGTTTTTT
TRBJ2-1,NA,NA,TRBV5-1,CASSLSPDNEQFF,TGCGCCAGCAGCTTATCCCCAGACAATGAGCAGTTCTTC
TRBJ2-1,once,NA,TRBV9,CASSEPLGSSYNEQFF,TGTGCCAGCAGCGAGCCCCTCGGGAGCTCCTACAATGAGCAGTTCTTC
TRBJ2-3,NA,TRBD2,TRBV7-3,CASSRKLAGGRDTQYF,TGTGCCAGCAGCCGGAAACTAGCGGGGGGAAGGGATACGCAGTATTTT
TRBJ2-2,once,NA,TRBV7-9,CASSPVPGNTGELFF,TGTGCCAGCAGCCCAGTCCCGGGGAACACCGGGGAGCTGTTTTTT
TRBJ1-6,few,NA,TRBV7-9,CASRLTGGNSPLHF,TGTGCCAGCAGATTAACGGGAGGTAATTCACCCCTCCACTTT
TRBJ2-7,NA,NA,TRBV29-1,CSVSQDYQGEQYF,TGCAGCGTGTCACAGGACTACCAAGGGGAGCAGTACTTC
TRBJ2-7,NA,NA,TRBV27,CASSLIVGSPGEQYF,TGTGCCAGCAGTTTAATTGTGGGTAGCCCGGGGGAGCAGTACTTC
TRBJ2-3,NA,TRBD2,TRBV5-8,CASSSRILAGRDTQYF,TGTGCCAGCAGCTCGCGTATACTAGCGGGTCGAGATACGCAGTATTTT
TRBJ1-1,once,NA,TRBV10-3,CAISPTGGGALGTEAFF,TGTGCCATCAGTCCGACCGGGGGGGGCGCTTTGGGCACTGAAGCTTTCTTT
TRBJ1-5,NA,TRBD1,TRBV28,CASFTGGIQPQHF,TGTGCCAGTTTCACAGGGGGGATTCAGCCCCAGCATTTT
TRBJ1-1,NA,NA,TRBV5-6,CASSFRRNTEAFF,TGTGCCAGCAGCTTCCGGAGGAACACTGAAGCTTTCTTT
TRBJ1-1,once,NA,TRBV19,CASSIHLNTEAFF,TGTGCCAGTAGTATCCATCTGAACACTGAAGCTTTCTTT